A selection of T cell receptor beta chains follows, all from one sample in a study of blood T cell repertoires in COVID-19. TCRdb's copy holds only in-frame clones and misses some; the assay was immunoSEQ multiplex PCR. The table includes 71,000 or so clones, over 80% detected once. Source material: peripheral blood. The receptors come from a man aged 45-60 years with active COVID-19. Both conserved end residues are part of each CDR3. Fields, in order: D gene, J gene, CDR3 length, clone size, V gene, CDR3 protein, CDR3 DNA. The D gene is left open where the match is weak. Clone size is given for some rows only: seen once, a few or many times, or a class if the clone is expanded.

>TRBD2|TRBJ2-3|16|-|TRBV11-3
CASSPTSGLGGDTQYF
TGTGCCAGCAGCCCGACTTCCGGACTAGGAGGTGATACGCAGTATTTT
>-|TRBJ1-6|14|-|TRBV6-5
CASRRDRLNSPLHF
TGTGCCAGCAGGAGAGACAGACTGAATTCACCCCTCCACTTT
>-|TRBJ1-5|15|-|TRBV6-5
CASSKTGMSNQPQHF
TGTGCCAGCAGTAAAACAGGGATGAGCAATCAGCCCCAGCATTTT
>TRBD1|TRBJ2-7|14|-|TRBV2
CASSDQGAGYEQYF
TGTGCCAGCAGTGATCAGGGGGCGGGCTACGAGCAGTACTTC
>TRBD2|TRBJ2-7|14|-|TRBV6-6
CASRGTSGNYEQYF
TGTGCCAGCAGAGGGACTAGCGGTAACTACGAGCAGTACTTC
>TRBD1|TRBJ1-6|17|-|TRBV6-6
CASSLSRTGDYNSPLHF
TGTGCCAGCAGTCTTTCCCGGACAGGGGACTATAATTCACCCCTCCACTTT
>-|TRBJ2-3|15|-|TRBV10-3
CAISDRGGEGNTQYF
TGTGCCATCAGTGATAGAGGGGGAGAGGGGAATACGCAGTATTTT
>-|TRBJ2-7|15|once|TRBV4-3
CASSQDTGRIDEQYF
TGCGCCAGTAGCCAAGATACCGGGAGAATCGACGAGCAGTACTTC
>TRBD2|TRBJ2-3|15|-|TRBV2
CASTEQREGWDTQYF
TGTGCCAGCACCGAACAGCGGGAGGGATGGGATACGCAGTATTTT
>-|TRBJ2-5|15|-|TRBV5-1
CASSLGRLVQETQYF
TGCGCCAGCAGCTTGGGTCGCCTAGTTCAAGAGACCCAGTACTTC
>TRBD1|TRBJ1-5|15|-|TRBV5-6
CASSAGTGISQPQHF
TGTGCCAGCAGCGCAGGGACAGGGATAAGTCAGCCCCAGCATTTT
>TRBD1|TRBJ2-1|17|-|TRBV29-1
CSVEELLGTGAYNEQFF
TGCAGCGTTGAGGAGTTATTGGGGACAGGGGCCTACAATGAGCAGTTCTTC
>TRBD2|TRBJ2-1|11|-|TRBV20-1
CRLAAYNEQFF
TGCAGGCTAGCGGCTTACAATGAGCAGTTCTTC
>-|TRBJ2-5|13|-|TRBV7-9
CASSQGGGETQYF
TGTGCCAGCAGCCAGGGAGGTGGGGAGACCCAGTACTTC
>TRBD1|TRBJ1-6|13|-|TRBV6-1
CASSEQGESPLHF
TGTGCCAGCAGTGAACAGGGGGAATCACCCCTCCACTTT
>-|TRBJ1-5|16|-|TRBV4-1
CASSQDRGGDGQPQHF
TGCGCCAGCAGCCAAGATCGGGGAGGGGATGGTCAGCCCCAGCATTTT
>TRBD2|TRBJ2-7|14|once|TRBV11-2
CASSPSGGAYEQYF
TGTGCCAGCAGCCCTAGCGGGGGGGCCTACGAGCAGTACTTC
>TRBD2|TRBJ2-4|16|once|TRBV6-2/TRBV6-3
CASSSGGYLAKNIQYF
TGTGCCAGCAGTAGCGGGGGTTATCTAGCCAAAAACATTCAGTACTTC
>TRBD1|TRBJ2-7|14|-|TRBV5-1
CASNSGTGVHEQYF
TGCGCCAGCAATTCCGGGACAGGGGTCCACGAGCAGTACTTC
>-|TRBJ2-3|15|-|TRBV28
CASSSPAGSTDTQYF
TGTGCCAGCAGTTCCCCCGCGGGGAGCACAGATACGCAGTATTTT
>-|TRBJ1-4|15|few|TRBV5-4
CASSLGFTTNEKLFF
TGTGCCAGCAGCTTGGGTTTTACAACTAATGAAAAACTGTTTTTT
>-|TRBJ1-4|12|-|TRBV30
CAWRLGGEKLFF
TGTGCCTGGAGGCTCGGGGGGGAAAAACTGTTTTTT
>-|TRBJ2-3|18|-|TRBV27
CASSSPRGATSSTDTQYF
TGTGCCAGCAGTTCCCCCAGGGGTGCCACCTCTAGCACAGATACGCAGTATTTT
>-|TRBJ2-7|13|-|TRBV11-2
CASSLEGAYEQYF
TGTGCCAGCAGCTTAGAAGGGGCCTACGAGCAGTACTTC
>TRBD1|TRBJ1-1|14|-|TRBV6-5
CASRGQGTAIEAFF
TGTGCCAGCAGGGGACAGGGGACGGCGATTGAAGCTTTCTTT
>-|TRBJ1-6|12|-|TRBV7-9
CASSSSGSPLHF
TGTGCCAGCAGCTCCTCCGGTTCACCCCTCCACTTT
>TRBD1|TRBJ1-6|13|-|TRBV6-5
CASSRDRDSPLHF
TGTGCCAGCAGTCGGGACAGGGATTCACCCCTCCACTTT
>-|TRBJ1-2|15|-|TRBV6-2/TRBV6-3
CASSYGGSASYGYTF
TGTGCCAGCAGTTACGGAGGATCCGCCTCCTATGGCTACACCTTC
>-|TRBJ2-7|15|-|TRBV21-1
CASHPRTVSSYEQYF
TGTGCCAGCCATCCCCGGACAGTGAGCTCCTACGAGCAGTACTTC
>-|TRBJ1-5|13|once|TRBV2
CASSDVSNQPQHF
TGTGCCAGCAGTGACGTCAGCAATCAGCCCCAGCATTTT
>-|TRBJ1-2|15|-|TRBV7-2
CASSPATGGAEGYTF
TGTGCCAGCAGCCCAGCTACGGGGGGGGCAGAAGGCTACACCTTC
>TRBD2|TRBJ2-5|14|-|TRBV28
CASSLSGGSETQYF
TGTGCCAGCAGTTTATCCGGGGGGAGCGAGACCCAGTACTTC
>TRBD2|TRBJ2-3|16|-|TRBV9
CASSVGEGSVTDTQYF
TGTGCCAGCAGCGTAGGGGAGGGGTCAGTCACAGATACGCAGTATTTT
>TRBD1|TRBJ1-5|13|-|TRBV19
CASSPDREQPQHF
TGTGCCAGTAGCCCAGACAGGGAACAGCCCCAGCATTTT
>TRBD1|TRBJ1-6|15|-|TRBV6-5
CASSYVRTGVRPLHF
TGTGCCAGCAGTTACGTCAGGACAGGGGTAAGACCCCTCCACTTT
>-|TRBJ2-7|14|-|TRBV28
CASSGTLLSYEQYF
TGTGCCAGCAGTGGGACTCTCCTCTCCTACGAGCAGTACTTC
>TRBD2|TRBJ2-1|16|-|TRBV18
CASSPRLAGDYNEQFF
TGTGCCAGCTCACCCCGCCTAGCGGGGGACTACAATGAGCAGTTCTTC
>TRBD2|TRBJ2-7|15|-|TRBV5-1
CASSSTSGKEGEQYF
TGCGCCAGCAGCTCGACTAGCGGGAAGGAGGGCGAGCAGTACTTC
>TRBD1|TRBJ2-7|15|-|TRBV19
CASTQTGGGVYEQYF
TGTGCCAGTACCCAAACAGGGGGTGGTGTGTACGAGCAGTACTTC
>TRBD1|TRBJ2-2|16|-|TRBV24-1
CATSERQGANTGELFF
TGTGCCACCAGTGAGCGACAGGGGGCGAACACCGGGGAGCTGTTTTTT